These 22 T cell receptor beta chains share one sample of origin, sequenced in a study of blood T cell repertoires in COVID-19. Produced via immunoSEQ multiplex PCR; TCRdb's table is partial and in-frame only. The sample contains around 160,000 clones, approximately 93% of which appear only once. The specimen sequenced was peripheral blood. The source is a woman aged 60-75 years with COVID-19, enrolled during active disease.

This clone turned up a few times. The V call is TRBV19, the J call TRBJ2-7; 8 positions match TRBD1. The V gene's germline CDR1 is LNHDA and CDR2 SQIVND (reference sequence). This CDR3 is 14 amino acids long. Trimming at V came to 4 bases and at J to 2 bases, leaving 4 bases not matched to a gene. The CDR3 loop reads CASSTWTGTYEQYF. The CDR3 bases are TGTGCCAGTAGTACCTGGACAGGGACCTACGAGCAGTACTTC.

V usage is TRBV29-1 and J usage is TRBJ2-3; TRBD2 might be the D (5 bases). The CDR3 totals 14 residues. Germline V lookup: CDR1 SQVTM, CDR2 ANQGSEA. The V gene lost 5 bases and the J gene lost 1 base, with 13 bases spanning the gap. CDR3 residues: CSVIRPGGTDTQYF. For the CDR3, the DNA is TGCAGCGTTATAAGGCCCGGGGGCACAGATACGCAGTATTTT.

This chain connects TRBV2 to TRBJ2-3, with 10 positions matching TRBD1. Germline lookup yields CDR1 SNHLY and CDR2 FYNNEI. CDR3 length: 17 amino acids. Losses at the gene ends were 2 bases for V and 4 bases for J; bases not matched to a gene: 9. CDR3 bases: TGTGCCAGCAGTGAATTCTCGACAGGGGGCAAGTCAGATACGCAGTATTTT. It codes for CASSEFSTGGKSDTQYF.

This chain connects TRBV7-6 to TRBJ2-2, with D perhaps TRBD1 (5 bases). Germline CDR1 is SGHVS and CDR2 is FNYEAQ. The CDR3 sequence is 13 residues long. V was shortened by 5 bases and J by 5 bases, with 9 bases between the two germline ends. The CDR3 DNA is TGTGCCAGCAGCGGCAGGGTTACCGGGGAGCTGTTTTTT. Protein sequence: CASSGRVTGELFF.

V gene TRBV5-1 combines with J gene TRBJ1-2; D is uncertain. The V gene lost 6 bases and the J gene lost 8 bases, with 23 bases spanning the gap. The CDR3 covers 15 residues. CDR1 is SGHRS, CDR2 YFSETQ, per germline. Here the CDR3 reads CASTEGPGSTGGYTF. The CDR3 nucleotides read TGCGCCAGCACCGAGGGTCCGGGCTCAACTGGGGGCTACACCTTC. Full variable domain (outside the CDR3, taken from reference TRBV5-1 and TRBJ1-2): KAGVTQTPRYLIKTRGQQVTLSCSPISGHRSVSWYQQTPGQGLQFLFEYFSETQRNKGNFPGRFSGRQFSNSRSEMNVSTLELGDSALYLCASTEGPGSTGGYTFGSGTRLTVV.

V is TRBV24-1 and J is TRBJ2-1, with unresolved D. The CDR3 contains 15 residues. Trimming took 2 bases from V and 0 from J, leaving 7 bases between them. The V gene's germline CDR1 is KGHDR and CDR2 SFDVKD. DNA of the CDR3: TGTGCCACCAGTGATTCGGGTCGCTCCTACAATGAGCAGTTCTTC. It is translated as CATSDSGRSYNEQFF.

The J gene is TRBJ1-5, the V gene TRBV7-2; 8 bases are a match to TRBD1. With 1 base clipped from V and 3 bases from J, the junction kept 11 bases outside the gene matches. The germline CDR1 and CDR2 sequences are SGHTA and FQGNSA. This CDR3 has 18 amino acids. The CDR3 reads CASSLGDRGVRNNQPQHF. Here the CDR3 DNA reads TGTGCCAGCAGCTTAGGCGACAGGGGAGTGAGAAACAATCAGCCCCAGCATTTT.

This clone was picked up a small number of times. CDR3 sequence: CASSLRGADTEAFF. The CDR3 nucleotides read TGTGCCAGCAGCTTACGCGGGGCCGACACTGAAGCTTTCTTT. The chain joins TRBV11-3 to TRBJ1-1, with a possible D match to TRBD1 (5 bases). Germline-derived CDR1 and CDR2 are SGHNT and YENEEA. V lost 2 bases, J lost 3 bases, and 10 bases lay in between. CDR3 length: 14 residues.

The J gene is TRBJ1-6, the V gene TRBV7-2; D perhaps matches TRBD1 (6 bases). This CDR3 contains 14 residues. The germline CDR1 and CDR2 sequences are SGHTA and FQGNSA. V gave up 2 bases and J gave up 7 bases, with 9 bases separating them. The CDR3 coding sequence is TGTGCCAGCAGCTTAAAGGGGGAGAATTCACCCCTCCACTTT. Its translation is CASSLKGENSPLHF.

The chain has TRBV5-1 and TRBJ1-1; TRBD1 aligns across 9 bases. The CDR3 has 13 amino acids. Trimming cost V 0 bases and J 6 bases; bases outside gene matches: 0. Germline CDR1 SGHRS, CDR2 YFSETQ. The CDR3 nucleotides are TGCGCCAGCAGCTTGGACAGGGGGCCTGAAGCTTTCTTT. The encoded protein is CASSLDRGPEAFF.

In DNA, the CDR3 is TGTGCCAGCAGCCTAACGGGAGCGTCCGAGAAGTTCTTC. Translation: CASSLTGASEKFF. The chain links TRBV9 to TRBJ2-1; TRBD2 is a possible D gene (6 bases). Per the germline V gene, CDR1 is SGDLS and CDR2 is YYNGEE. The CDR3 spans 13 residues. Trimming removed 4 bases from V and 14 bases from J, with 19 bases in between.

The CDR3 protein is CASSLGANSPLHF. In nucleotides, the CDR3 is TGTGCCAGCAGCCTAGGGGCAAATTCACCCCTCCACTTT. The chain is built from TRBV14 and TRBJ1-6; a possible D gene is TRBD1 (5 bases). This CDR3 is 13 amino acids long. In germline, CDR1 is SGHDN, CDR2 FVKESK. Trimming took off 4 bases at V and 7 bases at J, with 8 bases between the two ends.

V is TRBV30 and J is TRBJ1-1; no clear D. The CDR3 is 14 amino acids. The V end was cut by 2 bases, the J end by 4 bases, with 14 bases between. Germline V lookup: CDR1 GTSNPN, CDR2 SVGIG (reference sequence). CDR3 protein: CAWSPLTMSTEAFF. The DNA for the CDR3 is TGTGCCTGGAGTCCTCTCACCATGAGCACTGAAGCTTTCTTT.

The chain links TRBV9 to TRBJ2-1, with D unresolved. The CDR3 totals 16 residues. CDR1 SGDLS and CDR2 YYNGEE come from the germline V gene. The V and J ends lost 0 bases and 1 base respectively, with 11 bases between them. CDR3 in DNA: TGTGCCAGCAGCGTAGGTGGAGCTCTATCCTACAATGAGCAGTTCTTC. Translated: CASSVGGALSYNEQFF. Combining the CDR3 with reference TRBV9 and TRBJ2-1 gives the whole variable domain DSGVTQTPKHLITATGQRVTLRCSPRSGDLSVYWYQQSLDQGLQFLIQYYNGEERAKGNILERFSAQQFPDLHSELNLSSLELGDSALYFCASSVGGALSYNEQFFGPGTRLTVL.

The chain carries TRBV19 and TRBJ2-7; TRBD1 agrees at 7 bases. Looked up from germline, CDR1 is LNHDA and CDR2 is SQIVND (reference sequence). CDR3 size: 15 residues. Trimming at V came to 5 bases and at J to 6 bases, leaving 13 bases not matched to a gene. The CDR3: CASSAIQGLGSEQYF. The CDR3 region has the DNA TGTGCCAGTAGTGCGATACAGGGGCTAGGATCCGAGCAGTACTTC.

The chain has TRBV6-5 and TRBJ1-2, with D maybe TRBD1 (6 bases). The CDR3 runs 13 residues. Germline-derived CDR1 and CDR2 are MNHEY and SVGAGI. The V end lost 2 bases, the J end lost 9 bases, and 13 bases lay between the germline ends. CDR3 DNA: TGTGCCAGCAGTTACACGAACAGGGCGAGCTACACCTTC. Encoded protein: CASSYTNRASYTF.

The chain carries TRBV4-1 and TRBJ2-3; 8 bases align to TRBD2. V was clipped by 2 bases and J by 0 bases; unmatched bases: 4. Germline lookup yields CDR1 MGHRA and CDR2 YSYEKL. The CDR3 sequence is 16 residues long. CDR3 sequence: CASSQMPSGSTDTQYF. CDR3 DNA sequence: TGCGCCAGCAGCCAAATGCCTAGCGGGAGCACAGATACGCAGTATTTT.

V is TRBV18 and J is TRBJ1-3; TRBD1 might be the D (6 bases). V lost 0 bases and J 8 bases, leaving 14 bases between the germline ends. The germline V gene encodes CDR1 KGHSH and CDR2 LQKENI. CDR3 length: 15 residues. CDR3 coding DNA: TGTGCCAGCTCACCACCGTCGCAGGGGCTGGACACCATATATTTT. Residues: CASSPPSQGLDTIYF.

The rearrangement links TRBV29-1 to TRBJ1-2; tentative D call: TRBD1 (5 bases). The CDR3 consists of 13 residues. Germline CDR1 reads SQVTM; CDR2 reads ANQGSEA. Trimming shortened V by 3 bases and J by 8 bases, and 16 bases separated the two germline ends. The CDR3 region has the DNA TGCAGCGTTGACGGGACTGCCTCTCGGGGCTACACCTTC. The encoded protein is CSVDGTASRGYTF.

The DNA of the CDR3 is TGTGCCAGCAGCTCCCAGATAGGGACATCCTCTGGAAACACCATATATTTT. It specifies CASSSQIGTSSGNTIYF. The chain combines TRBV5-5 with TRBJ1-3; maybe TRBD1 (6 bases). Germline CDR1 SGHKS, CDR2 YYEKEE (reference sequence). The CDR3 totals 17 residues. The V end was cut by 3 bases, the J end by 0 bases, with 16 bases between.

This clone was detected once. The genes are TRBV11-2 and TRBJ2-3, with 14 nucleotides matching TRBD2. The germline V gene has CDR1 SGHAT and CDR2 FQNNGV. The CDR3 runs 17 residues. V lost 4 bases, J lost 4 bases, and 7 bases stayed unmatched. The CDR3 sequence is CASSYGTSGGYPDTQYF. The CDR3 nucleotides read TGTGCCAGCAGCTACGGGACTAGCGGGGGATATCCAGATACGCAGTATTTT.

The chain joins TRBV7-3 to TRBJ2-2; 7 nucleotides match TRBD1. The ends lost 6 bases at V and 0 bases at J; junction bases unmatched: 7. The CDR3 loop spans 16 amino acids. In germline, CDR1 is SGHTA, CDR2 FQGTGA. CDR3 residues: CASRTTGDANTGELFF. The CDR3 bases are TGTGCCAGCAGGACCACAGGGGACGCGAACACCGGGGAGCTGTTTTTT.